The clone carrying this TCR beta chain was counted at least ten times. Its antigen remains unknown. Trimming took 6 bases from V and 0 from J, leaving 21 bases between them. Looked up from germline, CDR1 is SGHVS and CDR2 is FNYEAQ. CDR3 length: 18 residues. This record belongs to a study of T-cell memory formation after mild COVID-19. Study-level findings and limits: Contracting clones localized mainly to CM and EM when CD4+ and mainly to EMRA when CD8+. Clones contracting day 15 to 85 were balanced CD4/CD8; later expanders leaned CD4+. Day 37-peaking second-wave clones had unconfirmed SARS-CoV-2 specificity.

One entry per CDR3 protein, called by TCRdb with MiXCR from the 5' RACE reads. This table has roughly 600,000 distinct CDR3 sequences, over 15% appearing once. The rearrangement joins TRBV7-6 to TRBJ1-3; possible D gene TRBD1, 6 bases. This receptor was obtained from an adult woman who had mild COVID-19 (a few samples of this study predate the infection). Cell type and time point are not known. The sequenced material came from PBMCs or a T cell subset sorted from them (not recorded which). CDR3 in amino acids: CASREGGGPDGSGNTIYF. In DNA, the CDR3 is TGTGCCAGCAGGGAAGGGGGGGGACCGGACGGCTCTGGAAACACCATATATTTT.